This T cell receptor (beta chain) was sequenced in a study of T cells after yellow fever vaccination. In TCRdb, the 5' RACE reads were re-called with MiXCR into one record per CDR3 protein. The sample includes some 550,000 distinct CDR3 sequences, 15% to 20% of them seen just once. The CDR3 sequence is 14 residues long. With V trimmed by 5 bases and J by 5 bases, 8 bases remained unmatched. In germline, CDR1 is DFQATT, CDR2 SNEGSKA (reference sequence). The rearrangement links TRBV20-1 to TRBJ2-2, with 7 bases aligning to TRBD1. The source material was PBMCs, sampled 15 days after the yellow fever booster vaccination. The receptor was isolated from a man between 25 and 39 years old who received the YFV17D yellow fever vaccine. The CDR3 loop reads CSAVDRDKTGELFF. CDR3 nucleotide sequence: TGCAGTGCTGTAGACAGGGATAAGACCGGGGAGCTGTTTTTT.